One T cell receptor beta chain is described in this entry. Antigen unknown. V gave up 5 bases and J gave up 9 bases, with 22 bases separating them. The CDR3 totals 15 residues. TCRdb analysed the RT-PCR reads with MiXCR anew, one entry per CDR3 protein. The table includes 800,000 to 1,000,000 distinct CDR3 sequences, about 20% detected once. The data originate from a study of response to subunit inactivated influenza vaccine. Findings and caveats of the study: With each seasonal influenza vaccination, the authors suggested, few new T cells are recruited.

The TCR sequence derives from a man in his forties or fifties who received an inactivated influenza vaccine. The source was PBMCs from blood, collected 5 days after vaccination. J is TRBJ2-5 and V is TRBV12-3 or TRBV12-4; D unresolved. CDR3 residues: CASSPPMGSHASQYF. DNA of the CDR3: TGTGCCAGCAGTCCCCCTATGGGCTCGCACGCATCCCAGTACTTC.